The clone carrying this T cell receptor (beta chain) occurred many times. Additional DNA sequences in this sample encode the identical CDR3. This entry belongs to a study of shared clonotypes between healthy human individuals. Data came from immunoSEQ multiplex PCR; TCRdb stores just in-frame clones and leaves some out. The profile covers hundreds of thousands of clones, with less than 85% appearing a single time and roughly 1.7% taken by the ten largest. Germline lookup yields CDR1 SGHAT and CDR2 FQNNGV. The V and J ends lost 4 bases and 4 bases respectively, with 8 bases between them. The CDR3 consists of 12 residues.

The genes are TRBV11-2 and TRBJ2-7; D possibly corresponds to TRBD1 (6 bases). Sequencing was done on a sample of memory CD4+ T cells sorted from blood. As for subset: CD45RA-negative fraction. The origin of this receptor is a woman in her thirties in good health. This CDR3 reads CASSSQGYEQYF. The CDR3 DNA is TGTGCCAGCAGCTCACAGGGATACGAGCAGTACTTC. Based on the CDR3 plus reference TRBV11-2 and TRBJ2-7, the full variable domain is EAGVAQSPRYKIIEKRQSVAFWCNPISGHATLYWYQQILGQGPKLLIQFQNNGVVDDSQLPKDRFSAERLKGVDSTLKIQPAKLEDSAVYLCASSSQGYEQYFGPGTRLTVT.